The present entry profiles one T cell receptor beta chain with its context. These data come from a study of blood T cell repertoires in COVID-19. TCRdb's table, derived via immunoSEQ multiplex PCR, lists solely in-frame clones and lacks some. Here the sample spans 200,000 to 250,000 clones, about 90% being singletons. Germline V gene lookup returns CDR1 SGDLS and CDR2 YYNGEE. The CDR3 is 15 residues long. Losses at the gene ends were 4 bases for V and 4 bases for J; bases not matched to a gene: 6. The chain combines TRBV9 with TRBJ2-1; 9 positions match TRBD2. Material for sequencing was PBMCs or T cells enriched from blood (not recorded which). This sequence originates from a man aged 25 to 45 who had recovered from COVID-19. CDR3 DNA sequence: TGTGCCAGCAGCCGGATAGCGGGGGCTTACAATGAGCAGTTCTTC. This gives the protein CASSRIAGAYNEQFF. The whole variable domain, filled in from reference TRBV9 and TRBJ2-1, reads DSGVTQTPKHLITATGQRVTLRCSPRSGDLSVYWYQQSLDQGLQFLIQYYNGEERAKGNILERFSAQQFPDLHSELNLSSLELGDSALYFCASSRIAGAYNEQFFGPGTRLTVL.